This record concerns one T cell receptor beta chain sequence. Its antigen specificity is not known. Within one base of it there is no much larger clone, and no base qualities were kept. The data originate from a study of T-cell memory formation after mild COVID-19 (dated by TCRdb to about 2021). Concerning the study at large: TCR sequence clusters from the two donors were largely donor specific. In a couple of donors, T-cell clones that expanded and contracted after mild COVID-19 were followed by sequencing TCRalpha and TCRbeta repertoires longitudinally. Two young, previously healthy adult volunteers made up the cohort, one male and one female.

The CDR3 holds 16 amino acids from the cysteine to the phenylalanine. The CDR3 DNA has 48 bases and is translated from base 1. The V end gives up 8 bases and the J end 4 bases, leaving 12 bases in the junction not matched to a gene. In the germline V gene, CDR1 corresponds to MNHEY and CDR2 to SVGAGI. The sequencer listed for this sample is Illumina NovaSeq 6000. TCRalpha and TCRbeta cDNA libraries were built by 5'RACE with constant-segment primers, adding sample barcodes and unique molecular identifiers. RNA was extracted from every sample with Trizol reagent. Amplification of the libraries took two PCR steps, and the second step added a second sample barcode plus Illumina TruSeq adapters. Sequencing of libraries was performed on an Illumina NovaSeq with 2 x 150 bp paired-end reads. The study's own analysis went as follows. Reads were demultiplexed and collapsed into UMI-guided consensus sequences with migec v1.2.7. Using mixcr v2.1.11, UMI consensuses were aligned to TRA and TRB V and J templates and then assembled into clonotypes. Expanded or contracted clonotypes were those called significant by both edgeR and NoisET, with noise models trained on biological replicates. edgeR calls used a false discovery rate-adjusted p below 0.01 and a log2 fold-change threshold of 1. PCA with hierarchical clustering of max-normalized trajectories of the 1000 most abundant clonotypes was used as exploratory dynamics analysis. Each responding clone was given a CD4 or CD8 phenotype based on the CD4+ and CD8+ repertoires, which had been sequenced separately. Clones were called with MiXCR by TCRdb after fastp trimmed the public reads at Q25, and only in-frame beta chains were retained. Each CDR3 protein appears once, grouped with its most common genes and DNA. Here the V and J calls rest on TCRdb's processing, not on the authors' analysis. The sample table records about 340,000 distinct CDR3 sequences; over 10% of these occur just once. The ten largest clones capture over 20% of the sample.

What the work shows at the level of the full study, not this receptor alone: The study included only two mild cases, and larger cohorts that include severe cases with pre-infection samples were judged to be necessary. Clones contracting from day 15 to 85 had balanced CD4/CD8 phenotypes, while a second wave expanding from day 15 to 37 was biased towards CD4+. The second-wave clones that peaked on day 37 were not confirmed to be SARS-CoV-2 specific. Contracting CD4+ clones turned up mainly in the CM and EM memory subsets, whereas EMRA was where CD8+ clones were enriched. Some responding clones were detected in pre-infection memory, suggesting pre-existing cross-reactive memory T cells joined the SARS-CoV-2 response.

PBMCs were isolated by Ficoll-Paque density gradient centrifugation. The sequence derives from a man younger than 35 who had mild COVID-19 (a few samples of this study predate the infection). The sample titles of this study are shuffled in the database, so cell type and time point are left out; the donor was told from shared clones. The sequenced sample consisted of PBMCs or a T cell subset sorted from them (not recorded which). The chain is made from TRBV6-5 and TRBJ1-2, with 11 bases in between that match TRBD1. The DNA is as follows: TGTGCCAGCGGATCACCTTGGACAGGGGGCAGCTATGGCTACACCTTC. Translation gives CASGSPWTGGSYGYTF.